The 25 T cell receptor beta chains below were found in one sample sequenced in a study of identical twins. One entry per CDR3 protein, called by TCRdb with MiXCR from the 5' RACE reads. The data contain 650,000 to 800,000 distinct CDR3 sequences, 8.5% to 9.5% of them singletons. This same sample was also taken into another study, of yellow fever vaccine responses in identical twins.

The sequencing input was PBMCs. These receptors were collected from a woman younger than 35 in good health.

This clonotype was counted a few times. J is TRBJ1-4 and V is TRBV18; D possibly corresponds to TRBD1 (6 bases). The CDR3 is made up of 17 amino acids. Germline V CDR1 and CDR2: KGHSH, LQKENI. V was clipped by 5 bases and J by 5 bases, with 21 bases between them. The CDR3 nucleotides are TGTGCCAGCTCAACCACGGGACAACTCGGGGCGAATGAAAAACTGTTTTTT. Translating it yields CASSTTGQLGANEKLFF. Full variable domain (outside the CDR3, taken from reference TRBV18 and TRBJ1-4): NAGVMQNPRHLVRRRGQEARLRCSPMKGHSHVYWYRQLPEEGLKFMVYLQKENIIDESGMPKERFSAEFPKEGPSILRIQQVVRGDSAAYFCASSTTGQLGANEKLFFGSGTQLSVL.

V usage is TRBV6-5 and J usage is TRBJ2-1, with 8 bases matching TRBD1. Germline lookup yields CDR1 MNHEY and CDR2 SVGAGI. Germline trimming cut 4 bases from V and 4 bases from J; bases unmatched to any gene: 6. This CDR3 contains 15 residues. The CDR3 protein is CASSSDRAQYNEQFF. Here the CDR3 DNA reads TGTGCCAGCAGTTCGGACAGGGCCCAGTACAATGAGCAGTTCTTC.

The V and J genes are TRBV28 and TRBJ2-5; weak D call: TRBD2 (7 bases). Germline V gives CDR1 MDHEN, CDR2 SYDVKM. V lost 7 bases, J lost 7 bases, and 22 bases lay in between. This CDR3 has 15 residues. The CDR3 here is CASTLGGASRGTQYF. The CDR3 region has the DNA TGTGCCAGCACCCTTGGGGGGGCCTCCAGGGGGACCCAGTACTTC. Full variable domain (missing parts from reference TRBV28 and TRBJ2-5): DVKVTQSSRYLVKRTGEKVFLECVQDMDHENMFWYRQDPGLGLRLIYFSYDVKMKEKGDIPEGYSVSREKKERFSLILESASTNQTSMYLCASTLGGASRGTQYFGPGTRLLVL.

The V and J genes are TRBV19 and TRBJ1-1, with D unclear. The CDR3 length is 13 residues. Per the germline V gene, CDR1 is LNHDA and CDR2 is SQIVND (reference sequence). Trimming shortened V by 3 bases and J by 4 bases, and 9 bases separated the two germline ends. In nucleotides, the CDR3 is TGTGCCAGTAGTATTGGTGGTTCCACTGAAGCTTTCTTT. Its translation is CASSIGGSTEAFF.

This clonotype came up a few times. The chain carries TRBV3-1 and TRBJ2-1; D gene uncertain. The V gene lost 4 bases and the J gene lost 8 bases, with 9 bases spanning the gap. CDR1 and CDR2 (germline): LGHDT, YNNKEL (reference sequence). The CDR3 is made up of 12 amino acids. The CDR3 is CASSREMDEQFF. The CDR3 coding sequence is TGTGCCAGCAGCCGAGAGATGGATGAGCAGTTCTTC.

Ten or more counts support this clonotype. The chain couples TRBV4-3 to TRBJ1-1; 9 bases are shared with TRBD1. This CDR3 is built from 14 residues. Germline V gives CDR1 LGHNA, CDR2 YSLEER. With 4 bases clipped from V and 7 bases from J, the junction kept 7 bases outside the gene matches. The CDR3 sequence: CASSLWTGVDEAFF. Here the CDR3 DNA reads TGCGCCAGCAGCCTTTGGACAGGGGTCGATGAAGCTTTCTTT.

This clonotype was seen a few times. The chain employs TRBV19 and TRBJ2-3, with 8 bases fitting TRBD2. V lost 8 bases to trimming and J lost 5 bases; unmatched junction nucleotides: 9. This CDR3 region has 14 residues. Per germline, CDR1 LNHDA and CDR2 SQIVND (reference sequence). CDR3 residues: CASQRGTLGDTQYF. The DNA of the CDR3 is TGTGCCAGTCAGCGGGGGACTCTAGGAGATACGCAGTATTTT.

This clonotype was detected a few times. The chain links TRBV14 to TRBJ2-5; TRBD1 agrees at 9 bases. The CDR3 covers 14 residues. The trim removed 5 bases at V and 4 bases at J, leaving 5 bases unmatched. Per the germline V gene, CDR1 is SGHDN and CDR2 is FVKESK. CDR3 sequence: CASSVGTGRETQYF. The CDR3 DNA is TGTGCCAGCAGCGTCGGGACAGGGCGAGAGACCCAGTACTTC.

This clonotype has ten or more counts. The J gene is TRBJ2-3, the V gene TRBV29-1; the D gene is possibly TRBD1 (5 bases). This CDR3 comprises 14 residues. Germline CDR1 SQVTM, CDR2 ANQGSEA. V was shortened by 7 bases and J by 6 bases, with 20 bases between the two germline ends. CDR3 in amino acids: CSATTGSHLDTQYF. The CDR3 DNA reads as TGCAGCGCAACCACAGGTTCCCACCTGGATACGCAGTATTTT.

This clonotype showed up just a few times. The chain has TRBV10-3 and TRBJ2-3, with unresolved D. Trimming removed 3 bases from V and 4 bases from J, with 8 bases in between. Germline V gene data show CDR1 as ENHRY and CDR2 as SYGVKD. The CDR3 has 13 residues. CDR3 coding DNA: TGTGCCATCAGTGACATGGCTGCAGATACGCAGTATTTT. This gives the protein CAISDMAADTQYF.

The chain carries TRBV7-8 and TRBJ2-5; maybe TRBD2 (7 bases). Trimming pared 5 bases from V and 5 bases from J, leaving 21 bases between. Germline lookup yields CDR1 SGHVS and CDR2 FQNEAQ. The CDR3 spans 16 residues. CDR3 coding DNA: TGTGCCAGCAGCCTAAACTTCGGCGGGGGCGGGGAGACCCAGTACTTC. Protein product: CASSLNFGGGGETQYF.

This clonotype appeared a few times. The V and J genes are TRBV6-1 and TRBJ2-1; either TRBD1 or TRBD2 may supply D (5 bases each). V lost 8 bases and J 6 bases, leaving 23 bases between the germline ends. The CDR3 runs 16 residues. Germline V gene data show CDR1 as MNHNS and CDR2 as SASEGT. CDR3 coding DNA: TGTGCCAGCGGGAGAGGGGATGGTCTTCGGTCCAATGAGCAGTTCTTC. Its translation is CASGRGDGLRSNEQFF.

This clonotype has more than one count but fewer than ten. J is TRBJ1-1 and V is TRBV6-5, with 7 bases lining up with TRBD1. The CDR3 contains 19 residues. Germline assignment: CDR1 MNHEY and CDR2 SVGAGI. The V gene end was trimmed by 2 bases and the J gene end by 0 bases; junction bases not matched to a gene: 15. CDR3: CASSYNAGTAPSMNTEAFF. CDR3 bases: TGTGCCAGCAGTTACAACGCCGGGACAGCACCCAGCATGAACACTGAAGCTTTCTTT.

This clonotype showed up just a few times. V usage is TRBV28 and J usage is TRBJ1-5; no clear D gene. The CDR3 covers 17 residues. Per germline, CDR1 MDHEN and CDR2 SYDVKM. The V gene lost 3 bases and the J gene lost 0 bases, with 15 bases spanning the gap. CDR3 protein: CASSFITGGSSNQPQHF. DNA of the CDR3: TGTGCCAGCAGTTTTATCACGGGCGGATCTAGCAATCAGCCCCAGCATTTT. The full variable domain, in which reference TRBV28 and TRBJ1-5 provide the parts outside the CDR3, is DVKVTQSSRYLVKRTGEKVFLECVQDMDHENMFWYRQDPGLGLRLIYFSYDVKMKEKGDIPEGYSVSREKKERFSLILESASTNQTSMYLCASSFITGGSSNQPQHFGDGTRLSIL.

In this sample, this clonotype turned up a few times. The chain is built from TRBV24-1 and TRBJ2-5, with D unclear. The V end was cut by 3 bases, the J end by 10 bases, with 17 bases between. The CDR3 is made up of 14 amino acids. The germline V gene has CDR1 KGHDR and CDR2 SFDVKD. The CDR3 loop is CATSDGRHGFVQYF. The DNA for the CDR3 is TGTGCCACCAGTGATGGCAGACACGGTTTTGTCCAGTACTTC.

The chain recombines TRBV10-3 with TRBJ1-2; possibly TRBD1 for D (5 bases). CDR3 length equals 12 residues. The ends were cut back, 10 bases at V and 3 bases at J, with 12 bases in the middle. Germline V gene data show CDR1 as ENHRY and CDR2 as SYGVKD. The CDR3 reads CASQGPYYGYTF. DNA for the CDR3: TGTGCCAGCCAGGGTCCTTACTATGGCTACACCTTC.

This chain connects TRBV3-1 to TRBJ2-1; 7 nucleotides agree with TRBD2. V dropped 4 bases and J dropped 2; count of bases not matched to a gene: 5. In germline, CDR1 is LGHDT, CDR2 YNNKEL (reference sequence). The CDR3 contains 15 residues. The DNA for the CDR3 is TGTGCCAGCAGCCGGGCCGGGACTACCTACAATGAGCAGTTCTTC. It specifies CASSRAGTTYNEQFF.

This clonotype was found a few times. The V gene is TRBV5-1, the J gene TRBJ1-1; possible D gene TRBD1, 6 bases. Germline CDR1 and CDR2: SGHRS and YFSETQ. The CDR3 is 14 amino acids. V was shortened by 4 bases and J by 5 bases, with 15 bases between the two germline ends. The CDR3: CASSGTRGGTEAFF. The DNA for the CDR3 is TGCGCCAGCAGCGGGACAAGGGGCGGAACTGAAGCTTTCTTT.

V and J are TRBV3-1 and TRBJ2-7; 7 nucleotides agree with TRBD1. With V trimmed by 0 bases and J by 2 bases, 13 bases remained unmatched. This CDR3 contains 18 residues. Looked up from germline, CDR1 is LGHDT and CDR2 is YNNKEL (reference sequence). The CDR3 spells CASSQEPRSGQIAYEQYF. Written as DNA, the CDR3 is TGTGCCAGCAGCCAAGAACCCCGCTCGGGACAGATTGCCTACGAGCAGTACTTC.

V usage is TRBV5-4 and J usage is TRBJ2-5; a weak D match, TRBD1 (5 bases). Between the trimmed V and J ends, which lost 1 base and 11 bases, there was a span of 9 bases. CDR3 length: 11 residues. Germline V gives CDR1 SGHNT, CDR2 YYREEE (reference sequence). The CDR3 reads CASSLQGLQYF. CDR3 coding DNA: TGTGCCAGCAGCTTGCAGGGATTACAGTACTTC.

This clonotype was seen many times. The V and J genes are TRBV7-2 and TRBJ2-3, with 8 nucleotides matching TRBD2. CDR3 length: 16 residues. Germline V CDR1 and CDR2: SGHTA, FQGNSA. Germline trimming cut 4 bases from V and 7 bases from J; bases unmatched to any gene: 13. The CDR3 spells CASSSPITGGGNTQYF. The CDR3 DNA is TGTGCCAGCAGCTCTCCAATTACGGGGGGGGGCAATACGCAGTATTTT.

There are a few counts of this clonotype. V usage is TRBV9 and J usage is TRBJ1-1; TRBD1 matches at 10 bases. This CDR3 has 16 residues. CDR1 and CDR2 from the germline V gene are SGDLS and YYNGEE. V was clipped by 3 bases and J by 2 bases; unmatched bases: 7. In DNA, the CDR3 is TGTGCCAGCAGCGAGAACGACAGGGGGCCTAACACTGAAGCTTTCTTT. Protein product: CASSENDRGPNTEAFF.

This clonotype appeared a few times. The chain is built from TRBV20-1 and TRBJ2-7; D may be TRBD1 (6 bases). The CDR3 is 15 amino acids. Germline V gene lookup returns CDR1 DFQATT and CDR2 SNEGSKA (reference sequence). The V end lost 5 bases, the J end lost 7 bases, and 24 bases lay between the germline ends. DNA of the CDR3: TGCAGTGCTCCAGCCAGGGGCCTCGTAGGTACGGAGCAGTACTTC. Translation: CSAPARGLVGTEQYF.

The CDR3 region has the DNA TGCAGTGCTAGAGCTACTAGCGGGAGGGTTAACAATGAGCAGTTCTTC. The encoded protein is CSARATSGRVNNEQFF. The rearrangement uses TRBV20-1 and TRBJ2-1; TRBD2 matches 13 bases. Germline CDR1 is DFQATT and CDR2 is SNEGSKA (reference sequence). The CDR3 has 16 amino acids. The trim removed 1 base at V and 5 bases at J, leaving 5 bases unmatched.

This clonotype occurred many times. J is TRBJ1-1 and V is TRBV10-3; D is uncertain. V lost 3 bases to trimming and J lost 1 base, with 9 bases between them. CDR1 is ENHRY, CDR2 SYGVKD, per germline. This CDR3 region has 14 residues. This chain's CDR3 is CAISEGRGNTEAFF. The CDR3 DNA reads as TGTGCCATCAGTGAAGGGCGCGGGAACACTGAAGCTTTCTTT.